Presented here are 28 T cell receptor beta chains from one specimen sequenced in a study of blood T cell repertoires in COVID-19. Using immunoSEQ multiplex PCR, the repertoire was profiled, and TCRdb retains in-frame clones only, with some absent. The table records about 35,000 clones, approximately 91% of them present only once. Sequenced: peripheral blood. These receptors came from a man aged 50 to 59 with active COVID-19.

V and J are TRBV4-2 and TRBJ2-3; 9 bases are shared with TRBD1. This CDR3 region has 16 residues. V trimming: 0 bases; J trimming: 4 bases; junction bases outside the gene matches: 5. Per germline, CDR1 LGHNA and CDR2 YNFKEQ. In nucleotides, the CDR3 is TGTGCCAGCAGCCAAGATGGGGACAGGGTGCCAGATACGCAGTATTTT. It specifies CASSQDGDRVPDTQYF.

The chain joins TRBV5-1 to TRBJ2-3, with D possibly being TRBD1 (5 bases). CDR1 is SGHRS and CDR2 is YFSETQ in the germline V gene. V lost 2 bases, J lost 4 bases, and 11 bases lay in between. The CDR3 runs 14 residues. The CDR3 spells CASSLGQGADTQYF. In DNA, the CDR3 is TGCGCCAGCAGCTTAGGCCAGGGTGCAGATACGCAGTATTTT.

CDR3 in amino acids: CASSLGRSPVPRTDTQYF. The CDR3 DNA reads TGCGCCAGCAGCTTGGGACGGAGTCCGGTGCCCCGCACAGATACGCAGTATTTT. The chain recombines TRBV5-1 with TRBJ2-3, with D hard to call. V lost 0 bases to trimming and J lost 1 base, with 18 bases between them. Germline CDR1 is SGHRS and CDR2 is YFSETQ. CDR3 size: 18 residues.

The chain is built from TRBV10-3 and TRBJ2-7; TRBD1 is a possible D gene (5 bases). This CDR3 spans 13 amino acids. V was shortened by 6 bases and J by 5 bases, with 14 bases between the two germline ends. Looked up from germline, CDR1 is ENHRY and CDR2 is SYGVKD. CDR3 in amino acids: CAIRLDRKDEQYF. For the CDR3, the DNA is TGTGCCATCAGGCTAGACAGAAAGGACGAGCAGTACTTC.

This clone showed up just once. This rearrangement joins TRBV7-8 to TRBJ2-7, with a tentative D call TRBD1 (6 bases). Germline V CDR1 and CDR2: SGHVS, FQNEAQ. The germline V and J ends were trimmed by 5 bases and 0 bases, with 14 bases remaining between them. The length of the CDR3 is 15 residues. The CDR3 reads CASSPPWTDSYEQYF. As DNA, the CDR3 is TGTGCCAGCAGCCCCCCGTGGACAGACTCCTACGAGCAGTACTTC.

This sequence joins TRBV7-8 and TRBJ2-7; D gene unclear. This CDR3 is built from 15 residues. Per germline, CDR1 SGHVS and CDR2 FQNEAQ. V was pared by 1 base and J by 0 bases, with 10 bases between. CDR3 sequence (DNA): TGTGCCAGCAGCTTAGGATACTCGAGCTCCTACGAGCAGTACTTC. Amino acid sequence: CASSLGYSSSYEQYF.

The rearrangement links TRBV7-6 to TRBJ2-5; 9 bases line up with TRBD1. The CDR3 runs 16 residues. Trimming cost V 4 bases and J 0 bases; bases outside gene matches: 6. In germline, CDR1 is SGHVS, CDR2 FNYEAQ. CDR3 sequence reads: CASSYPGTGHQETQYF. CDR3 in DNA: TGTGCCAGCAGCTATCCCGGGACAGGGCACCAAGAGACCCAGTACTTC.

The chain employs TRBV3-1 (or the pseudogene TRBV3-2) and TRBJ2-5, with TRBD1 matching 10 bases. The trim removed 5 bases at V and 4 bases at J, leaving 4 bases unmatched. This CDR3 comprises 14 residues. Germline CDR1 reads LGHDT; CDR2 reads YNNKEL (reference sequence). The DNA for the CDR3 is TGTGCCAGCAGCTTCCGGACAGGGGGAGAGACCCAGTACTTC. Its protein is CASSFRTGGETQYF.

This clone was seen a handful of times. The rearrangement uses TRBV6-2 or TRBV6-3 and TRBJ2-1, with 10 bases that match TRBD2. V trimming: 1 base; J trimming: 8 bases; junction bases outside the gene matches: 5. The CDR3 is 15 amino acids. The germline CDR1 and CDR2 sequences are MNHEY and SVGEGT. The CDR3 region is CASSYFGLAADEQFF. The CDR3 bases are TGTGCCAGCAGTTACTTCGGACTAGCGGCGGATGAGCAGTTCTTC.

The chain combines TRBV25-1 with TRBJ1-2, with unresolved D. V dropped 2 bases and J dropped 8 bases, with 6 bases sitting between them. The CDR3 runs to 11 residues. Germline CDR1 and CDR2: MGHDK and SYGVNS. CDR3 sequence (DNA): TGTGCCAGCAGTGAAGTACGGGGCTACACCTTC. Translation gives CASSEVRGYTF.

This chain joins TRBV7-8 and TRBJ2-7; TRBD1 matches 9 bases. The CDR3 spans 15 residues. Trimming removed 5 bases from V and 4 bases from J; junction bases left unmatched: 9. Germline V gene sequence: CDR1 SGHVS, CDR2 FQNEAQ. CDR3 sequence reads: CASSSLGQGSYEQYF. The CDR3 DNA reads TGTGCCAGCAGCAGCCTCGGACAGGGGTCTTACGAGCAGTACTTC.

Here the CDR3 DNA reads TGTGCCAGCTCACCCACCCGATTGACAGGGTCGGGTCAGCCCCAGCATTTT. Translating it yields CASSPTRLTGSGQPQHF. The genes are TRBV18 and TRBJ1-5, with 7 positions matching TRBD1. Germline lookup yields CDR1 KGHSH and CDR2 LQKENI. This CDR3 contains 17 residues. J was trimmed by 6 bases and V by 3 bases; bases with no gene match: 14.

The chain employs TRBV7-3 and TRBJ2-1; 12 bases are a match to TRBD2. V was pared by 5 bases and J by 10 bases, with 9 bases of the junction left unmatched. The CDR3 extends over 15 amino acids. Looked up from germline, CDR1 is SGHTA and CDR2 is FQGTGA. CDR3 residues: CASSNRLAGAGEQFF. CDR3 nucleotide sequence: TGTGCCAGCAGCAATCGACTAGCGGGAGCTGGAGAGCAGTTCTTC.

The chain combines TRBV13 with TRBJ2-6; TRBD2 agrees at 8 bases. Germline loops: CDR1 PRHDT, CDR2 FYEKMQ (reference sequence). V was clipped by 5 bases and J by 13 bases; unmatched bases: 4. The CDR3 contains 12 residues. CDR3 DNA: TGTGCCAGCAGCCCCCGGGGGGGGGTCCTGACTTTC. Its protein product is CASSPRGGVLTF.

The J gene is TRBJ1-5, the V gene TRBV5-8; D is undetermined. The CDR3 length is 15 residues. V lost 1 base to trimming and J lost 4 bases, with 12 bases between them. Germline-derived CDR1 and CDR2 are SGHTS and YDEGEE. The CDR3 loop reads CASSLYVGGNQPQHF. The DNA of the CDR3 is TGTGCCAGCAGCTTGTATGTAGGAGGGAATCAGCCCCAGCATTTT.

V usage is TRBV5-1 and J usage is TRBJ2-3; a possible D gene is TRBD1 (5 bases). Trimming removed 4 bases from V and 3 bases from J, with 18 bases in between. CDR1 and CDR2 from the germline V gene are SGHRS and YFSETQ. This CDR3 has 16 residues. CDR3 region: CASSSFSRVGTDTQYF. The CDR3 DNA reads TGCGCCAGCAGCAGCTTTAGCAGGGTTGGGACAGATACGCAGTATTTT.

The chain carries TRBV7-3 and TRBJ1-1; the D gene is possibly TRBD1 (6 bases). V lost 4 bases to trimming and J lost 5 bases, with 14 bases between them. The CDR3 is 14 amino acids. Looked up from germline, CDR1 is SGHTA and CDR2 is FQGTGA. CDR3 nucleotides: TGTGCCAGCAGCTCCCCCGGGGGGCTAACTGAAGCTTTCTTT. It yields the protein CASSSPGGLTEAFF.

CDR3 sequence reads: CASSEYRLGNEKLFF. The CDR3 DNA reads TGTGCCAGCAGTGAATACCGGCTGGGCAATGAAAAACTGTTTTTT. The V and J genes are TRBV25-1 and TRBJ1-4; D uncertain. The V gene's germline CDR1 is MGHDK and CDR2 SYGVNS. V was clipped by 0 bases and J by 5 bases, with 10 bases between them. This CDR3 has 15 residues.

The chain links TRBV5-1 to TRBJ2-3, with 7 bases that match TRBD2. The trim removed 3 bases at V and 0 bases at J, leaving 13 bases unmatched. The CDR3 is 18 residues long. The germline V gene has CDR1 SGHRS and CDR2 YFSETQ. CDR3 nucleotides: TGCGCCAGCAGCTCGTGGATCGGACTAGTTTCAAGCACAGATACGCAGTATTTT. This codes for CASSSWIGLVSSTDTQYF.

The chain couples TRBV20-1 to TRBJ1-2; no firm D call. V lost 3 bases and J 8 bases, leaving 13 bases between the germline ends. CDR3 length equals 12 residues. CDR1 is DFQATT and CDR2 is SNEGSKA in the germline V gene (reference sequence). CDR3 bases: TGCAGTGCTAGTCGCGGGGATATGGGCTACACCTTC. Protein: CSASRGDMGYTF.

This clone was counted between two and nine times. The V gene is TRBV19, the J gene TRBJ2-6; 7 positions match TRBD1. With V trimmed by 7 bases and J by 0 bases, 12 bases remained unmatched. Germline CDR1 reads LNHDA; CDR2 reads SQIVND (reference sequence). The CDR3 is 18 residues long. CDR3 loop: CASISNRGPSSGANVLTF. CDR3 nucleotides: TGTGCCAGTATTTCTAACAGGGGCCCTAGCTCTGGGGCCAACGTCCTGACTTTC.

The chain links TRBV19 to TRBJ1-1, with 7 bases lining up with TRBD1. Germline CDR1 is LNHDA and CDR2 is SQIVND (reference sequence). The CDR3 spans 14 residues. With V trimmed by 4 bases and J by 1 base, 3 bases remained unmatched. CDR3: CASSKNRGNTEAFF. In DNA, the CDR3 is TGTGCCAGTAGTAAAAACAGGGGGAACACTGAAGCTTTCTTT.

CDR3 nucleotide sequence: TGCGCCAGCAGCCGGGGTGATGGAAACACCATATATTTT. Its translation is CASSRGDGNTIYF. This chain links TRBV5-1 with TRBJ1-3; unclear D gene. Germline CDR1 and CDR2: SGHRS and YFSETQ. The V end was cut by 4 bases, the J end by 3 bases, with 8 bases between. CDR3 length: 13 residues.

This chain links TRBV6-5 with TRBJ1-1, with 7 positions matching TRBD1. Germline assignment: CDR1 MNHEY and CDR2 SVGAGI. J gave up 3 bases and V 6 bases, and 4 bases lay outside the gene matches. This CDR3 is 13 amino acids long. The CDR3, as DNA: TGTGCCAGCAGAGACAGGGCGGACACTGAAGCTTTCTTT. Residues: CASRDRADTEAFF.

The V call is TRBV30, the J call TRBJ2-7; 8 bases line up with TRBD1. Germline V gene lookup returns CDR1 GTSNPN and CDR2 SVGIG (reference sequence). This CDR3 comprises 11 residues. The V gene end was trimmed by 5 bases and the J gene end by 3 bases; junction bases not matched to a gene: 0. The CDR3 bases are TGTGCCTGGGGGACAGGCTACGAGCAGTACTTC. Its protein is CAWGTGYEQYF.

This clone occurred once. The J gene is TRBJ2-5, the V gene TRBV9, with a tentative D call TRBD2 (5 bases). Trimming removed 3 bases at V and 5 bases at J, with 11 bases between. The germline CDR1 and CDR2 sequences are SGDLS and YYNGEE. This CDR3 is built from 13 residues. CDR3 nucleotide sequence: TGTGCCAGCAGCGGCCACATAGCGGAGACCCAGTACTTC. As protein: CASSGHIAETQYF. Drawing the rest from reference TRBV9 and TRBJ2-5, the complete variable domain is DSGVTQTPKHLITATGQRVTLRCSPRSGDLSVYWYQQSLDQGLQFLIQYYNGEERAKGNILERFSAQQFPDLHSELNLSSLELGDSALYFCASSGHIAETQYFGPGTRLLVL.

In the case of this clone: Germline and junction disagree at one end, which may indicate a read error. The sample holds other DNA sequences that translate to the same CDR3. The chain carries TRBV7-7 and TRBJ2-3; 9 bases are shared with TRBD1. CDR1 is SSHAT, CDR2 FNYEAQ, per germline (reference sequence). The CDR3 length is 16 residues. The CDR3 DNA reads TGTGCTAGCAGCCTGGGGACAGGGTCTGGCACAGATACGCAGTATTTT. Translating gives CASSLGTGSGTDTQYF.

CDR3 loop: CASSLPGTGGIPYGYTF. CDR3 DNA: TGTGCCAGCAGCTTGCCCGGGACAGGGGGCATCCCCTATGGCTACACCTTC. V is TRBV5-5 and J is TRBJ1-2; 12 bases align to TRBD1. The CDR3 totals 17 residues. Trimming removed 1 base from V and 4 bases from J; junction bases left unmatched: 8. Germline V lookup: CDR1 SGHKS, CDR2 YYEKEE (reference sequence).